This T cell receptor beta chain was captured in a study of memory CD4+ T cells and cytomegalovirus serostatus. Study-wide background: Of the healthy Belgian adults, several were CMV seropositive and about two dozen seronegative. General observations from the study: CMV serostatus prediction reached median AUC roughly 0.95, or 0.91 with US-trained model.

On this clone itself: The antigen is unknown.

Per the authors' pipeline: Out-of-frame sequences were removed, leaving 2 million to 2.5 million distinct TCRbeta sequences. The method was immunoSEQ multiplex PCR; TCRdb's version includes in-frame clones alone and lacks a portion of them. The V and J calls and clone size come from that table; D and trimming were worked out from the DNA. This table has about 53,000 clones, roughly 81% appearing once. The CDR3 covers 15 residues. The trim removed 2 bases at V and 4 bases at J, leaving 5 bases unmatched. Germline V gene data show CDR1 as MNHNS and CDR2 as SASEGT. Single viable CD3+CD4+CD8-CD45RO+ cells were sorted as the memory CD4+ T cells. After thawing, CD4+ T cells were positively selected.

This sequence joins TRBV6-1 and TRBJ1-5; 7 positions match TRBD1. This clonotype was sampled from an adult in good health and CMV-seronegative. Specimen: memory CD4+ T cells from blood. CDR3 bases: TGTGCCAGCAGTGAAATCATGACAGGGAATCAGCCCCAGCATTTT. It is translated as CASSEIMTGNQPQHF.